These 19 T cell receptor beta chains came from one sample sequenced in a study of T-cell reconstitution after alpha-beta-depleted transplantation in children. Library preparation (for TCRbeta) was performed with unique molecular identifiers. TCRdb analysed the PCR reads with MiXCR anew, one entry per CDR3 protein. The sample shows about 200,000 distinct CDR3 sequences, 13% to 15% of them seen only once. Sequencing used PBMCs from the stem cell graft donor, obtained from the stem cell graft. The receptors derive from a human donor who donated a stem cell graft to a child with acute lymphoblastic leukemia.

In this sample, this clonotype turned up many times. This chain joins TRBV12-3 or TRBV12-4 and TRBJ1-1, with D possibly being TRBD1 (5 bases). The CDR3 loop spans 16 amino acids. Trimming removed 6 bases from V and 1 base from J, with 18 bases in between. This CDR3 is CASSVGDGLGNTEAFF. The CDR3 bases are TGTGCCAGCAGCGTAGGGGATGGTTTGGGGAACACTGAAGCTTTCTTT.

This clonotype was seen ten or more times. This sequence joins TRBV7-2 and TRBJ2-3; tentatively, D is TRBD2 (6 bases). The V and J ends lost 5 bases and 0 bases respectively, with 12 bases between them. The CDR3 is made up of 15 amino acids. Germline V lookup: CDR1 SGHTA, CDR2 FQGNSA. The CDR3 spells CASSLGTPSTDTQYF. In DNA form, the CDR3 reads TGTGCCAGCAGCCTTGGGACTCCTAGCACAGATACGCAGTATTTT.

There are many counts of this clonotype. CDR3 residues: CSARDRLAGDIYEQYF. The CDR3 coding sequence is TGCAGTGCTAGAGATCGGTTAGCGGGAGATATCTACGAGCAGTACTTC. The J gene is TRBJ2-7, the V gene TRBV20-1; 9 positions match TRBD2. The length of the CDR3 is 16 residues. V lost 0 bases to trimming and J lost 3 bases; unmatched junction nucleotides: 9. Germline values: CDR1 DFQATT, CDR2 SNEGSKA (reference sequence).

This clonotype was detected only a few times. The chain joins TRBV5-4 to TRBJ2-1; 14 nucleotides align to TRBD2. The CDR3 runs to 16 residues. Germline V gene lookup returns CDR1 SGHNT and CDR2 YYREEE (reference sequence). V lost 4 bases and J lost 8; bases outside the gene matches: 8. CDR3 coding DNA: TGTGCCAGCAGCCTGCCGGGACTAGCGGGAGTGCATGAGCAGTTCTTC. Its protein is CASSLPGLAGVHEQFF. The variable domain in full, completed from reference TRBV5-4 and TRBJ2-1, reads ETGVTQSPTHLIKTRGQQVTLRCSSQSGHNTVSWYQQALGQGPQFIFQYYREEENGRGNFPPRFSGLQFPNYSSELNVNALELDDSALYLCASSLPGLAGVHEQFFGPGTRLTVL.

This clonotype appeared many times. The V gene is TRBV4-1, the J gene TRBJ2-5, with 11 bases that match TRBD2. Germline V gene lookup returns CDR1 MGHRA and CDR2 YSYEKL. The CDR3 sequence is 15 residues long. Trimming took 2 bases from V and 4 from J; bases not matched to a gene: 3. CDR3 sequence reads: CASSQRLAGIETQYF. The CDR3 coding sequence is TGCGCCAGCAGCCAACGACTAGCGGGGATAGAGACCCAGTACTTC.

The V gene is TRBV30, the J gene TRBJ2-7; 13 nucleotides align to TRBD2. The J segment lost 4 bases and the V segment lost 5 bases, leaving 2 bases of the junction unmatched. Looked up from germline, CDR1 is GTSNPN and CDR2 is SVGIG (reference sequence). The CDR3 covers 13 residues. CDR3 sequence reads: CAWAGLAGYEQYF. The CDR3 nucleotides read TGTGCCTGGGCGGGACTAGCGGGGTACGAGCAGTACTTC.

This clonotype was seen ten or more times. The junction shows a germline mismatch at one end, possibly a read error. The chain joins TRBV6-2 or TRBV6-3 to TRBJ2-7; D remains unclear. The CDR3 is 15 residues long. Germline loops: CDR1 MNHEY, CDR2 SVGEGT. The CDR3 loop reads CASSDSEPVNGEQYF. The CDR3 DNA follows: TGTGCCAGCAGTGACTCGGAACCAGTCAACGGGGAGCAGTACTTC.

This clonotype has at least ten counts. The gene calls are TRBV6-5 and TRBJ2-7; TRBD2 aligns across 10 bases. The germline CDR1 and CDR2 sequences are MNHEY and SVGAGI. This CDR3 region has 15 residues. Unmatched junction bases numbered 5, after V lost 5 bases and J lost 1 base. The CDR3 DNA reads TGTGCCAGCAGTCGAGGGACTAGCGAGTCCTACGAGCAGTACTTC. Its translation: CASSRGTSESYEQYF.

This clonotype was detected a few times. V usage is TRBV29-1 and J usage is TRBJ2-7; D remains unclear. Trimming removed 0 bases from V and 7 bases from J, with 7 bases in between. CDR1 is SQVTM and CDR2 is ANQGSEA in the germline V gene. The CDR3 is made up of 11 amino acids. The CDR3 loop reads CSVEDQFEQYF. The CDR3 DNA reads TGCAGCGTTGAAGATCAATTTGAGCAGTACTTC.

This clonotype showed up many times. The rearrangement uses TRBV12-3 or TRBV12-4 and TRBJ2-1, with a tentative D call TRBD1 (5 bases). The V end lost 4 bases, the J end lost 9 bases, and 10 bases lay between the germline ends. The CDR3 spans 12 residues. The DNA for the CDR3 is TGTGCCAGCAGTTCGGTCCAGGGTGAGCAGTTCTTC. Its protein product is CASSSVQGEQFF.

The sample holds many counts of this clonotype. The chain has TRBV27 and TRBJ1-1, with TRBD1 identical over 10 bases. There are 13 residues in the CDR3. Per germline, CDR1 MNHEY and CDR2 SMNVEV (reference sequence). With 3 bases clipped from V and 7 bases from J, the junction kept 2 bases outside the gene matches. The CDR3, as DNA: TGTGCCAGCAGTTTTTGGGACAGGGGTGAAGCTTTCTTT. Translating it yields CASSFWDRGEAFF.

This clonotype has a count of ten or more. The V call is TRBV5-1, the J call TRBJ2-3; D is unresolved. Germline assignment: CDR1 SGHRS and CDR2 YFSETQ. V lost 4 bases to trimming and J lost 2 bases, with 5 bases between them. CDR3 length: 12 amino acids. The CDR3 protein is CASSKTTDTQYF. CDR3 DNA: TGCGCCAGCAGCAAGACCACAGATACGCAGTATTTT.

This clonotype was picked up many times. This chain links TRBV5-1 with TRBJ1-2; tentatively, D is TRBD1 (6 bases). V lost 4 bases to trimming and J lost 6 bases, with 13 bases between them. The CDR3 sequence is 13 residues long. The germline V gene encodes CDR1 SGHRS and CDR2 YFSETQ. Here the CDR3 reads CASSRGGGDGYTF. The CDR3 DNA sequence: TGCGCCAGCAGCAGGGGGGGCGGGGATGGCTACACCTTC.

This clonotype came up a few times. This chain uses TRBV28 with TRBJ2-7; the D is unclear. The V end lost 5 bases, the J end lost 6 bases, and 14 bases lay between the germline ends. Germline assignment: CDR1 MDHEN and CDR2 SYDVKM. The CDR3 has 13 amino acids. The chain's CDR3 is CASSASVPREQYF. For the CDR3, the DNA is TGTGCCAGCAGTGCTAGTGTTCCTCGCGAGCAGTACTTC.

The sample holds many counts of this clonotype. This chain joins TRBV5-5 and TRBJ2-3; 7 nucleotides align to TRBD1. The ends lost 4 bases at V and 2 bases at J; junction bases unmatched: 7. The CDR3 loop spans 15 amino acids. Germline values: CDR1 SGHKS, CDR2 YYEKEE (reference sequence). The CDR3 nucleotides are TGTGCCAGCAGCAGGACAGGACAGTACACAGATACGCAGTATTTT. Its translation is CASSRTGQYTDTQYF.

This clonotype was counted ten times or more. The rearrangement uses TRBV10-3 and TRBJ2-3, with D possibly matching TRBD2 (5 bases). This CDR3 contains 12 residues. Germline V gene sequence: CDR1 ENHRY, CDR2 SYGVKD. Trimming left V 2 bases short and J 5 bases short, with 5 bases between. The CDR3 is CAISEAGDTQYF. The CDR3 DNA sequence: TGTGCCATCAGTGAGGCGGGAGATACGCAGTATTTT.

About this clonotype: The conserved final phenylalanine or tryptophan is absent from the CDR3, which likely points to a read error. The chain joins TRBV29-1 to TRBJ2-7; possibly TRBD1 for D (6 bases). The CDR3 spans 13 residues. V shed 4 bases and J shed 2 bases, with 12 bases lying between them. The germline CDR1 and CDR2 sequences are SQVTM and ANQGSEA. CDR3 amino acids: CSVARGQAYEQYI. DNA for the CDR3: TGCAGCGTTGCCAGGGGCCAAGCCTACGAGCAGTACATC.

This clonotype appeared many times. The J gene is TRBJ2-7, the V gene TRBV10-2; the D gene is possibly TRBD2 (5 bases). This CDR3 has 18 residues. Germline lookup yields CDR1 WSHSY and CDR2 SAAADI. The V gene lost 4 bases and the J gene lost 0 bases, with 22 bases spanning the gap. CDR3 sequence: CASSVTLLASVSSYEQYF. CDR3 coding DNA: TGCGCCAGCAGTGTTACTCTTCTAGCATCGGTGAGCTCCTACGAGCAGTACTTC.

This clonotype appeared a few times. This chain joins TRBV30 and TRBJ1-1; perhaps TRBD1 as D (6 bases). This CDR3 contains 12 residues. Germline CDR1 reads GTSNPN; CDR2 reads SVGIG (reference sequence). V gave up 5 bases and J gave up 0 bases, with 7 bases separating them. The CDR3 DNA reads TGTGCCTGGGGACAGATGAACACTGAAGCTTTCTTT. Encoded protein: CAWGQMNTEAFF. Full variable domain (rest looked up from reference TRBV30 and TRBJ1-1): SQTIHQWPATLVQPVGSPLSLECTVEGTSNPNLYWYRQAAGRGLQLLFYSVGIGQISSEVPQNLSASRPQDRQFILSSKKLLLSDSGFYLCAWGQMNTEAFFGQGTRLTVV.